The rows below give T cell receptor beta chains drawn from one sample of a study of blood T cell repertoires in COVID-19. Method: immunoSEQ multiplex PCR; TCRdb's copy keeps in-frame clones and lacks some. Altogether fewer than 150,000 clones are present, around four fifths being singletons, with the ten largest covering roughly a fifth. Source material: peripheral blood. The receptors originated from a man older than 75 with acute or convalescent COVID-19. Both conserved end residues are trimmed from each CDR3. The order of the fields is V gene, J gene, CDR3 protein.

v_gene: TRBV20-1
j_gene: TRBJ2-7
CDR3aa: SGSLAYEQY

v_gene: TRBV7-9
j_gene: TRBJ2-3
CDR3aa: ASSSMDRGNTDTQY

v_gene: TRBV6-1
j_gene: TRBJ1-4
CDR3aa: ASSELFSSGFVEKLF

v_gene: TRBV5-1
j_gene: TRBJ1-1
CDR3aa: ASSLGQWANEAF

v_gene: TRBV7-2
j_gene: TRBJ2-5
CDR3aa: ASSLTSGGAETQY

v_gene: TRBV28
j_gene: TRBJ1-3
CDR3aa: ASSPPQGSGNTIY

v_gene: TRBV5-1
j_gene: TRBJ1-6
CDR3aa: ASSLSGNGRSPLH

v_gene: TRBV10-3
j_gene: TRBJ1-5
CDR3aa: AISGGQVEPQH

v_gene: TRBV28
j_gene: TRBJ2-5
CDR3aa: ASSSRDRGETQY

v_gene: TRBV15
j_gene: TRBJ2-2
CDR3aa: ATSTRQGSNTGELF

v_gene: TRBV18
j_gene: TRBJ2-7
CDR3aa: ASSLGTPPDEQY

v_gene: TRBV12-3/TRBV12-4
j_gene: TRBJ1-1
CDR3aa: ASSLVSREAF

v_gene: TRBV5-1
j_gene: TRBJ2-7
CDR3aa: ASSLDSAGGDYEQY

v_gene: TRBV6-4
j_gene: TRBJ2-1
CDR3aa: ASSEGRVLF

v_gene: TRBV30
j_gene: TRBJ1-1
CDR3aa: AWSPGFVEAF

v_gene: TRBV2
j_gene: TRBJ1-1
CDR3aa: AGNRGGNTEAF

v_gene: TRBV6-5
j_gene: TRBJ2-2
CDR3aa: ASSSGTVNTGELF

v_gene: TRBV4-3
j_gene: TRBJ2-2
CDR3aa: ASSQAWQGYTGELF

v_gene: TRBV15
j_gene: TRBJ2-3
CDR3aa: ATSRERGVTDTQY

v_gene: TRBV2
j_gene: TRBJ1-6
CDR3aa: ASRTRTGAPNSPLH

v_gene: TRBV7-2
j_gene: TRBJ1-1
CDR3aa: ASSLLRESAEAF

v_gene: TRBV5-6
j_gene: TRBJ2-1
CDR3aa: ASSLYNNEQF

v_gene: TRBV5-1
j_gene: TRBJ2-1
CDR3aa: ASSLQTGTGKLEQF

v_gene: TRBV5-6
j_gene: TRBJ2-5
CDR3aa: ASIESVLSPETQY

v_gene: TRBV18
j_gene: TRBJ1-5
CDR3aa: ASSPGQATNQPQH

v_gene: TRBV5-1
j_gene: TRBJ1-5
CDR3aa: ASSLGTASNQPQH

v_gene: TRBV12-3/TRBV12-4
j_gene: TRBJ2-2
CDR3aa: ASSFYTGELF

v_gene: TRBV5-1
j_gene: TRBJ2-1
CDR3aa: ASSWTGGSEQF

v_gene: TRBV18
j_gene: TRBJ1-5
CDR3aa: ASSRQGSNQPQH

v_gene: TRBV5-1
j_gene: TRBJ2-1
CDR3aa: ASSLTTGSYNEQF

v_gene: TRBV25-1
j_gene: TRBJ1-3
CDR3aa: ASSPQGLGGNTIY

v_gene: TRBV3-1/TRBV3-2
j_gene: TRBJ1-1
CDR3aa: ASSQGTGGLTEAF

v_gene: TRBV19
j_gene: TRBJ2-5
CDR3aa: ASRRDRRETQY

v_gene: TRBV5-6
j_gene: TRBJ2-3
CDR3aa: ASRQGFSSTDTQY

v_gene: TRBV2
j_gene: TRBJ1-1
CDR3aa: ASTPRTALLNTEAF

v_gene: TRBV14
j_gene: TRBJ2-7
CDR3aa: ASSQAGGNSQY

v_gene: TRBV3-1/TRBV3-2
j_gene: TRBJ2-2
CDR3aa: ASSHRTTNTGELF

v_gene: TRBV29-1
j_gene: TRBJ2-5
CDR3aa: SAAGTQETQY

v_gene: TRBV7-9
j_gene: TRBJ1-1
CDR3aa: ASNRGGTAEAF

v_gene: TRBV6-5
j_gene: TRBJ1-2
CDR3aa: ASSYDRLEGYT

v_gene: TRBV2
j_gene: TRBJ1-1
CDR3aa: ASIAGLNTEAF

v_gene: TRBV7-8
j_gene: TRBJ1-4
CDR3aa: ASSLMTYNEKLF